The 26 T cell receptor beta chains below were found in one sample sequenced in a study of technical replicates of blood from a handful of donors (dated by TCRdb to 2015 to 2018). Library creation used the immunoSEQ multiplex PCR assay. TCRdb provides this immuneACCESS table in a form limited to in-frame rearrangements. Some clones are lacking; in checked studies, under half of them reflect an unresolved V gene, and why the rest are absent is not known. The sample table holds roughly 9,900 clones, of which around 94% were seen once. Approximately 6.6% of the sample lies in the top ten. Sequencing was performed on PBMCs. These receptors all come from a human donor in good health.

The chain employs TRBV6-6 and TRBJ1-1; the match to TRBD1 covers 7 bases. CDR3 length equals 15 residues. Germline CDR1 and CDR2: MNHNY and SVGAGI (reference sequence). V lost 2 bases, J lost 3 bases, and 6 bases stayed unmatched. The CDR3 sequence is CASSYRQGVYTEAFF. The CDR3, as DNA: TGTGCCAGCAGTTACCGGCAGGGGGTGTACACTGAAGCTTTCTTT.

The sample holds one count of this clone. CDR3: CASSLGYNEKLFF. CDR3 nucleotide sequence: TGCGCCAGCAGCTTGGGTTATAATGAAAAACTGTTTTTT. The chain links TRBV5-1 to TRBJ1-4; D is unclear. CDR3 length: 13 residues. The V and J ends lost 0 bases and 4 bases respectively, with 4 bases between them. Germline V gives CDR1 SGHRS, CDR2 YFSETQ.

The chain couples TRBV18 to TRBJ2-7; TRBD2 is a possible D gene (5 bases). Per the germline V gene, CDR1 is KGHSH and CDR2 is LQKENI. V lost 0 bases and J 2 bases, leaving 14 bases between the germline ends. The CDR3 is 16 residues long. Here the CDR3 DNA reads TGTGCCAGCTCACCACCGGGTAGCGACCCCGCCTACGAGCAGTACTTC. It specifies CASSPPGSDPAYEQYF.

J is TRBJ2-2 and V is TRBV27; 12 bases fit TRBD2. The CDR3 covers 15 residues. Germline values: CDR1 MNHEY, CDR2 SMNVEV (reference sequence). Trimming cost V 5 bases and J 6 bases; bases outside gene matches: 4. The DNA of the CDR3 is TGTGCCAGCAGTCGACTAGCGGGAGTGGCCGGGGAGCTGTTTTTT. This gives the protein CASSRLAGVAGELFF.

The chain has TRBV27 and TRBJ2-7; 7 positions agree with TRBD1. This CDR3 has 13 residues. Germline CDR1 is MNHEY and CDR2 is SMNVEV (reference sequence). J lost 5 bases, V lost 4 bases, and 5 bases had no gene match. The DNA of the CDR3 is TGTGCCAGCAGTTCCCAACAGGGGAACGAGCAGTACTTC. It specifies CASSSQQGNEQYF.

For this clone: The junction and the germline gene differ at one end; a read error may be behind it. This chain links TRBV19 with TRBJ2-3, with a possible D match to TRBD2 (5 bases). The germline gives CDR1 LNHDA, CDR2 SQIVND (reference sequence). The CDR3 sequence is 13 residues long. The CDR3 DNA sequence: TGTGCCGGTAGTATCGTCGGGGCAGATACGCAGTATTTT. Its translation is CAGSIVGADTQYF.

This chain links TRBV30 with TRBJ1-3; 8 nucleotides align to TRBD1. Germline assignment: CDR1 GTSNPN and CDR2 SVGIG (reference sequence). The V segment lost 0 bases and the J segment 0 bases; nucleotides outside the gene matches: 7. There are 17 residues in the CDR3. The CDR3 is CAWSVSGTGISGNTIYF. The CDR3 DNA reads as TGTGCCTGGAGTGTTTCCGGGACAGGAATCTCTGGAAACACCATATATTTT.

The chain has TRBV9 and TRBJ2-4, with D perhaps matching TRBD2 (5 bases). The CDR3 is made up of 17 amino acids. V gave up 0 bases and J gave up 3 bases, with 16 bases separating them. Germline loops: CDR1 SGDLS, CDR2 YYNGEE. The CDR3 loop reads CASSVDFGWESKNIQYF. The CDR3 DNA is TGTGCCAGCAGCGTAGATTTTGGGTGGGAGAGCAAAAACATTCAGTACTTC.

This clone was seen only once. The same CDR3 is also encoded by other DNA sequences in this sample. The chain is built from TRBV30 and TRBJ1-2, with D possibly matching TRBD1 (6 bases). The germline gives CDR1 GTSNPN, CDR2 SVGIG (reference sequence). CDR3 length equals 13 residues. V was cut by 1 base and J by 5 bases, with 11 bases left in between. CDR3 in amino acids: CAWSATGSYGYTF. The CDR3 nucleotides are TGTGCCTGGAGTGCGACAGGCTCTTATGGCTACACCTTC.

The rearrangement links TRBV6-1 to TRBJ1-5, with 8 positions matching TRBD1. The CDR3 contains 15 residues. Germline-derived CDR1 and CDR2 are MNHNS and SASEGT. With V trimmed by 8 bases and J by 2 bases, 8 bases remained unmatched. The CDR3 DNA sequence: TGTGCCAGCCGGGCGACAGGGGTGGGCAATCAGCCCCAGCATTTT. Protein product: CASRATGVGNQPQHF.

The V gene is TRBV4-2, the J gene TRBJ2-1; 13 nucleotides agree with TRBD2. The length of the CDR3 is 22 residues. Trimming removed 3 bases from V and 0 bases from J; junction bases left unmatched: 17. CDR1 is LGHNA, CDR2 YNFKEQ, per germline. In DNA form, the CDR3 reads TGTGCCAGCAGCCATGTAAAAGGGATCGGCAGGACTAGCGGGAGCTCCTACAATGAGCAGTTCTTC. It translates to CASSHVKGIGRTSGSSYNEQFF.

This chain joins TRBV30 and TRBJ2-7; 9 nucleotides line up with TRBD1. Looked up from germline, CDR1 is GTSNPN and CDR2 is SVGIG (reference sequence). Losses at the gene ends were 3 bases for V and 2 bases for J; bases not matched to a gene: 11. The CDR3 contains 16 residues. The CDR3 coding sequence is TGTGCCTGGAGCCCTGACAGGACAGGGGCCCCCTACGAGCAGTACTTC. It is translated as CAWSPDRTGAPYEQYF.

The genes are TRBV5-6 and TRBJ2-3, with 8 bases lining up with TRBD1. The germline CDR1 and CDR2 sequences are SGHDT and YYEEEE. V gave up 4 bases and J gave up 0 bases; unmatched junction bases: 7. CDR3 size: 16 residues. The CDR3 region is CASSRRTGWSTDTQYF. The DNA of the CDR3 is TGTGCCAGCAGCAGGCGGACAGGGTGGAGCACAGATACGCAGTATTTT.

The CDR3 loop reads CASSQGQMHTEAFF. The CDR3 DNA is TGCGCCAGCAGCCAGGGACAGATGCACACTGAAGCTTTCTTT. The rearrangement links TRBV5-1 to TRBJ1-1; 7 nucleotides agree with TRBD1. V shed 4 bases, J shed 3 bases, and the junction held 6 bases outside the gene matches. The germline V gene encodes CDR1 SGHRS and CDR2 YFSETQ. The CDR3 totals 14 residues.

This chain uses TRBV2 with TRBJ2-3, with D possibly matching TRBD1 (5 bases). The germline V and J ends were trimmed by 6 bases and 2 bases, with 12 bases remaining between them. The length of the CDR3 is 14 residues. Germline V gene sequence: CDR1 SNHLY, CDR2 FYNNEI. CDR3 region: CASSRQDNTDTQYF. The CDR3 bases are TGTGCCAGCAGCCGGCAGGACAACACAGATACGCAGTATTTT.

This chain uses TRBV6-5 with TRBJ1-5, with D hard to call. There are 14 residues in the CDR3. The germline gives CDR1 MNHEY, CDR2 SVGAGI. Deletions cut 6 bases from V and 6 bases from J, with 15 bases between. Here the CDR3 DNA reads TGTGCCAGCAGGGCCGGGAGCCTGTCTCAGCCCCAGCATTTT. Protein product: CASRAGSLSQPQHF.

This chain uses TRBV19 with TRBJ1-1; the D is unclear. The germline V and J ends were trimmed by 5 bases and 4 bases, with 11 bases remaining between them. Per germline, CDR1 LNHDA and CDR2 SQIVND (reference sequence). The CDR3 consists of 13 residues. CDR3 sequence: CASSPGSGTEAFF. CDR3 nucleotide sequence: TGTGCCAGTAGTCCCGGGTCTGGCACTGAAGCTTTCTTT.

V gene TRBV6-5 combines with J gene TRBJ2-7; D may be TRBD2 (7 bases). Germline assignment: CDR1 MNHEY and CDR2 SVGAGI. Trimming took 6 bases from V and 6 from J, leaving 15 bases between them. The CDR3 covers 13 residues. The CDR3 reads CASREGGGFEQYF. CDR3 nucleotides: TGTGCCAGCAGGGAGGGGGGAGGGTTCGAGCAGTACTTC.

This chain connects TRBV2 to TRBJ2-1; D might be TRBD2 (7 bases). This CDR3 is 15 amino acids long. In germline, CDR1 is SNHLY, CDR2 FYNNEI. V lost 3 bases and J lost 5, with 14 bases in between. CDR3 nucleotide sequence: TGTGCCAGCAGTGACTGGTGGGAGGGGGACAATGAGCAGTTCTTC. Its protein is CASSDWWEGDNEQFF.

This clone was observed once. The rearrangement uses TRBV7-9 and TRBJ1-2; 9 bases are a match to TRBD1. CDR3 size: 16 residues. V was pared by 6 bases and J by 4 bases, with 12 bases of the junction left unmatched. CDR1 SEHNR and CDR2 FQNEAQ come from the germline V gene (reference sequence). CDR3 sequence: CASSQQAGTGTYGYTF. The CDR3 region has the DNA TGTGCCAGCAGTCAACAAGCCGGGACAGGGACCTATGGCTACACCTTC.

The chain has TRBV6-1 and TRBJ2-6; TRBD2 is a possible D gene (5 bases). The CDR3 totals 15 residues. Trimming stripped 3 bases from V and 2 bases from J, with 8 bases between. Germline V gene data show CDR1 as MNHNS and CDR2 as SASEGT. CDR3 region: CASSDEGAGANVLTF. CDR3 DNA: TGTGCCAGCAGTGATGAGGGCGCTGGGGCCAACGTCCTGACTTTC.

This chain joins TRBV10-3 and TRBJ2-3, with TRBD2 matching 10 bases. The V segment lost 5 bases and the J segment 4 bases; nucleotides outside the gene matches: 9. The germline V gene has CDR1 ENHRY and CDR2 SYGVKD. This CDR3 region has 16 residues. The CDR3 coding sequence is TGTGCCATCAGTCCGAGCGGGAGGGCCGAGGCAGATACGCAGTATTTT. Protein sequence: CAISPSGRAEADTQYF.

This chain connects TRBV11-3 to TRBJ2-5, with 9 bases lining up with TRBD2. Germline trimming cut 1 base from V and 0 bases from J; bases unmatched to any gene: 15. The CDR3 contains 20 residues. Per the germline V gene, CDR1 is SGHNT and CDR2 is YENEEA. The CDR3 here is CASSLGWGVAGAGYQETQYF. CDR3 DNA: TGTGCCAGCAGCTTAGGATGGGGCGTAGCGGGAGCGGGGTACCAAGAGACCCAGTACTTC.

A single count supports this clone. The gene calls are TRBV19 and TRBJ2-1, with TRBD2 as a possible D gene (5 bases). The V end lost 5 bases, the J end lost 3 bases, and 11 bases lay between the germline ends. CDR3 length: 14 amino acids. The germline CDR1 and CDR2 sequences are LNHDA and SQIVND (reference sequence). Written as DNA, the CDR3 is TGTGCCAGTAGTGGCGGGCGTGACTACAATGAGCAGTTCTTC. Translated, it gives CASSGGRDYNEQFF.

The chain carries TRBV6-5 and TRBJ2-1; 8 bases agree with TRBD2. Trimming at V came to 0 bases and at J to 3 bases, leaving 4 bases not matched to a gene. There are 16 residues in the CDR3. Germline assignment: CDR1 MNHEY and CDR2 SVGAGI. Here the CDR3 DNA reads TGTGCCAGCAGTTACTCGGAGCGGGAGATCTACAATGAGCAGTTCTTC. This translates into CASSYSEREIYNEQFF.

The CDR3 DNA reads TGCAGCGGGAGGCCTAGCGGAGAGACCCAGTACTTC. Translating gives CSGRPSGETQYF. V is TRBV29-1 and J is TRBJ2-5, with TRBD2 identical over 7 bases. The CDR3 loop spans 12 amino acids. CDR1 SQVTM and CDR2 ANQGSEA come from the germline V gene. V shed 7 bases and J 4 bases; nucleotides not matched to a gene: 6.